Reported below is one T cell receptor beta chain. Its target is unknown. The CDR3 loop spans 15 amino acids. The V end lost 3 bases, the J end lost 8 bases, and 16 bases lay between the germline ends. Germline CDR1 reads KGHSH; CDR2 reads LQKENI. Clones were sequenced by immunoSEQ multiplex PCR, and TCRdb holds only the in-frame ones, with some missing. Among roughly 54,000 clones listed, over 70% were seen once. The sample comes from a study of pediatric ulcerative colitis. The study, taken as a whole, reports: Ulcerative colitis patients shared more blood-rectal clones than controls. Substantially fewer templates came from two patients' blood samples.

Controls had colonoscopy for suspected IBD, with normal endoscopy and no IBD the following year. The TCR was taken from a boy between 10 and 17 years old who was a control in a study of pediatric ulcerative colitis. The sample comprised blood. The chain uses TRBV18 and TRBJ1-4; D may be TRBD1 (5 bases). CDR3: CASSPVGATEEKLFF. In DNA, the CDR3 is TGTGCCAGCTCACCCGTCGGGGCCACGGAGGAAAAACTGTTTTTT.